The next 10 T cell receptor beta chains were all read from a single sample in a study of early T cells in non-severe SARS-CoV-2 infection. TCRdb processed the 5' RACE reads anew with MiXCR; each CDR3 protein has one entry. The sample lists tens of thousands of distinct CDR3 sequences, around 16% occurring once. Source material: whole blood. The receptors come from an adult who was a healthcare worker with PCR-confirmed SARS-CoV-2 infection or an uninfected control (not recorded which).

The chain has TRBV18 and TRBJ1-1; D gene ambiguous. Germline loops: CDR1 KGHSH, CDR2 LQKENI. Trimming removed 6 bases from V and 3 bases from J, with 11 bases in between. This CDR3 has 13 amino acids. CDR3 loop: CASSPRPDTEAFF. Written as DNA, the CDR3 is TGTGCCAGCTCCCCCAGACCGGACACTGAAGCTTTCTTT. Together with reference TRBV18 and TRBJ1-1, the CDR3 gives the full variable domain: NAGVMQNPRHLVRRRGQEARLRCSPMKGHSHVYWYRQLPEEGLKFMVYLQKENIIDESGMPKERFSAEFPKEGPSILRIQQVVRGDSAAYFCASSPRPDTEAFFGQGTRLTVV.

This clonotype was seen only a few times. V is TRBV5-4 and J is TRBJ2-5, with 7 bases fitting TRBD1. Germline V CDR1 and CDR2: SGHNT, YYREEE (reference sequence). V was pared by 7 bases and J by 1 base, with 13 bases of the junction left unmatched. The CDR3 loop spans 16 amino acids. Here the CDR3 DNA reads TGTGCCAGCGGAGAAGAGGGGGCCCACTTCCAAGAGACCCAGTACTTC. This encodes CASGEEGAHFQETQYF.

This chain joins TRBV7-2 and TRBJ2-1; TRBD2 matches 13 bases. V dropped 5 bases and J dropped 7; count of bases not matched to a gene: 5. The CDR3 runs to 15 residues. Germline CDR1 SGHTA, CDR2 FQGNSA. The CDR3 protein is CASSTTSGRGNEQFF. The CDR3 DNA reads TGTGCCAGCAGCACAACTAGCGGGAGGGGGAATGAGCAGTTCTTC.

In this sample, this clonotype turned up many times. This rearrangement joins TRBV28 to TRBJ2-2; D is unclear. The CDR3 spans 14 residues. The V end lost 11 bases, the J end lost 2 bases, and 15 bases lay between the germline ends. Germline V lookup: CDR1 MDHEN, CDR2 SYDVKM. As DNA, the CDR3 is TGTGCCTCAGACGGGCACCCAAACACCGGGGAGCTGTTTTTT. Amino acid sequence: CASDGHPNTGELFF.

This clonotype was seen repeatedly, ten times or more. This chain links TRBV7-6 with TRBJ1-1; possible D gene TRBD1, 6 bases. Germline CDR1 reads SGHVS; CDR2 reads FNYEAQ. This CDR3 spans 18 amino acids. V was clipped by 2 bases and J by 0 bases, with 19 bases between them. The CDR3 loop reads CASSLTGGQIMMNTEAFF. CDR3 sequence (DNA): TGTGCCAGCAGCTTAACTGGGGGACAAATTATGATGAACACTGAAGCTTTCTTT.

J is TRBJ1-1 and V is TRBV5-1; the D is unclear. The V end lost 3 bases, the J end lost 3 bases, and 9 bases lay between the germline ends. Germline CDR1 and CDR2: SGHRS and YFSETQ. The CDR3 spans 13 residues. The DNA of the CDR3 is TGCGCCAGCAGCTCAAGGGAGGACACTGAAGCTTTCTTT. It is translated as CASSSREDTEAFF.

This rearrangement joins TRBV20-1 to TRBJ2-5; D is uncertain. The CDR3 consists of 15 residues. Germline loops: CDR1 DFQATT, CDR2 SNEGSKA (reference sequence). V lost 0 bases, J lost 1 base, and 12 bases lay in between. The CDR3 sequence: CSARDRRQTQETQYF. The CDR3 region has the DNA TGCAGTGCTAGAGATAGGCGCCAGACCCAAGAGACCCAGTACTTC.

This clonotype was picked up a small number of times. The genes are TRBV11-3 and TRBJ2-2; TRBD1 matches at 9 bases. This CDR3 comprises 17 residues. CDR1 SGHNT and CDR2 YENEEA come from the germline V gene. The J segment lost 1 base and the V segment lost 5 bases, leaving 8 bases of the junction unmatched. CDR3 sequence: CASSPGTGTLNTGELFF. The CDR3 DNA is TGTGCCAGCAGCCCCGGGACAGGGACTCTGAACACCGGGGAGCTGTTTTTT.

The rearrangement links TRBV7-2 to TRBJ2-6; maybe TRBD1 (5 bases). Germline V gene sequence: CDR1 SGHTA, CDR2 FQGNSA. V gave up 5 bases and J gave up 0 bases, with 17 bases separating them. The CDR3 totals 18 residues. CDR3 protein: CASSPYTTQVSGANVLTF. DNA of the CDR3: TGTGCCAGCAGCCCTTATACAACACAGGTCTCTGGGGCCAACGTCCTGACTTTC.

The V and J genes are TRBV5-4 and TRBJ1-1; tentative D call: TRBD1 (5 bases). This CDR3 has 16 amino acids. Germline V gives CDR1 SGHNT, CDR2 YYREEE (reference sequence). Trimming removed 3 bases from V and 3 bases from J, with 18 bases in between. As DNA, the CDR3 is TGTGCCAGCAGCTGGGAGGCGGTAGGCAGGGACACTGAAGCTTTCTTT. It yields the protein CASSWEAVGRDTEAFF.